This T cell receptor beta chain was sequenced for a study of cytomegalovirus exposure and HLA in healthy donors. Study details: There were 85 million or so unique TCRs (from HLA-typed donors) in an early data release.

On this clone: Its antigen is not known.

Study-wide findings and caveats: Further analysis was carried out later, and it showed several of the most significant clusters appearing linked to common viral pathogens. The dataset shows that most TCR sequences were rare, while some public TCRs occurred in many donors. Previous analysis showed most TCR beta V segments were productive about 90% or about 30% of the time.

Primers included in the PCR were 60 Vbeta and 13 Jbeta primers. Method: immunoSEQ multiplex PCR; TCRdb's copy keeps in-frame clones and lacks some. The sample yields tens of thousands of clones, 65% to 80% seen once. The sequenced material came from PBMCs. The sequence came from a woman between 25 and 40 years old in good health and CMV-seronegative.

DNA for the CDR3: TGTGCCAGTAGTATGGGTCAGGGGGAAGAGACCCAGTACTTC. As protein: CASSMGQGEETQYF. V usage is TRBV19 and J usage is TRBJ2-5, with 7 positions matching TRBD1. Trimming removed 3 bases from V and 3 bases from J; junction bases left unmatched: 4. The CDR3 sequence is 14 residues long. Germline CDR1 is LNHDA and CDR2 is SQIVND (reference sequence).